Below, 12 T cell receptor beta chains from the same sample are listed, as sequenced in a study of identifying expanded T cells in peripheral blood. The data were produced by immunoSEQ multiplex PCR, yet TCRdb's version contains in-frame clones alone and is incomplete. This sample has 65,000 to 95,000 clones; over 80% occur once, and the top ten carry about 20%. Sequenced material: blood. The receptor set was obtained from a person aged 18 to 75 in good health.

V usage is TRBV7-3 and J usage is TRBJ2-6; D is possibly TRBD1 or TRBD2 (5 bases each). V gave up 5 bases and J gave up 0 bases, with 14 bases separating them. From germline, CDR1 is SGHTA and CDR2 FQGTGA. This CDR3 contains 17 residues. The CDR3 spells CASSPRWGTSGANVLTF. The CDR3 nucleotides read TGTGCCAGCAGCCCCAGATGGGGGACCTCTGGGGCCAACGTCCTGACTTTC.

This chain joins TRBV18 and TRBJ1-1; D is unresolved. V lost 3 bases to trimming and J lost 0 bases, with 5 bases between them. The CDR3 has 13 amino acids. Germline CDR1 is KGHSH and CDR2 is LQKENI. DNA of the CDR3: TGTGCCAGCTCACCGTTTTTGAACACTGAAGCTTTCTTT. It specifies CASSPFLNTEAFF.

A single count supports this clone. The CDR3 DNA reads TGCGCCAGCAGCCCACTCCTAGCGGGAGGGCACAATGAGCAGTTCTTC. Translation: CASSPLLAGGHNEQFF. The chain recombines TRBV5-1 with TRBJ2-1; 12 bases fit TRBD2. V lost 4 bases and J lost 5; bases outside the gene matches: 7. This CDR3 contains 16 residues. Germline CDR1 is SGHRS and CDR2 is YFSETQ.

In its sample, this clone is medium-sized (0.01 to 0.1%). The CDR3 region has the DNA TGTGCCAGCAGCTTCTTGGGACTAGCGGGAGGAACCTACGAGCAGTACTTC. Protein product: CASSFLGLAGGTYEQYF. This chain links TRBV7-8 with TRBJ2-7, with 15 nucleotides matching TRBD2. This CDR3 region has 17 residues. With 3 bases clipped from V and 2 bases from J, the junction kept 5 bases outside the gene matches. Germline V gene sequence: CDR1 SGHVS, CDR2 FQNEAQ.

The chain is built from TRBV5-4 and TRBJ2-1, with a possible D match to TRBD2 (6 bases). V shed 0 bases and J shed 7 bases, with 17 bases lying between them. CDR3 size: 16 residues. CDR1 is SGHNT and CDR2 is YYREEE in the germline V gene (reference sequence). The CDR3 is CASSLGGASGTNEQFF. CDR3 bases: TGTGCCAGCAGCTTGGGCGGGGCCTCAGGGACGAATGAGCAGTTCTTC.

The table lists this clone with a few counts. This chain uses TRBV15 with TRBJ1-2; D is possibly TRBD1 (6 bases). The CDR3 is 14 residues long. Germline V gene data show CDR1 as LNHNV and CDR2 as YYDKDF (reference sequence). V was shortened by 3 bases and J by 7 bases, with 15 bases between the two germline ends. The CDR3 DNA sequence: TGTGCCACCAGCAGCTCGACAGGCCCCTCTGGCTACACCTTC. This gives the protein CATSSSTGPSGYTF.

This sequence joins TRBV7-9 and TRBJ2-7; D may be TRBD2 (5 bases). V dropped 3 bases and J dropped 6 bases, with 12 bases sitting between them. CDR1 and CDR2 from the germline V gene are SEHNR and FQNEAQ (reference sequence). CDR3 length: 13 residues. Here the CDR3 DNA reads TGTGCCAGCAGCTTTTCCCGGGGTCCCGAGCAGTACTTC. It encodes CASSFSRGPEQYF. Supplemented by reference TRBV7-9 and TRBJ2-7, the full variable domain reads DTGVSQNPRHKITKRGQNVTFRCDPISEHNRLYWYRQTLGQGPEFLTYFQNEAQLEKSRLLSDRFSAERPKGSFSTLEIQRTEQGDSAMYLCASSFSRGPEQYFGPGTRLTVT.

V is TRBV2 and J is TRBJ1-2, with 9 bases fitting TRBD1. The germline CDR1 and CDR2 sequences are SNHLY and FYNNEI. The CDR3 extends over 15 amino acids. V lost 8 bases and J lost 5; bases outside the gene matches: 12. The CDR3 nucleotides read TGTGCCAGCGTTCCACAGGGGGCAGCGGAATATGGCTACACCTTC. Residues: CASVPQGAAEYGYTF.

The CDR3 bases are TGTGCCAGCAGCCCCAGGACTAGCGGGAGCTTCTATGAGCAGTTCTTC. Amino acids: CASSPRTSGSFYEQFF. The genes are TRBV7-6 and TRBJ2-1; 13 positions agree with TRBD2. Germline trimming cut 5 bases from V and 8 bases from J; bases unmatched to any gene: 9. The CDR3 has 16 amino acids. CDR1 is SGHVS and CDR2 is FNYEAQ in the germline V gene.

The chain links TRBV18 to TRBJ2-3; a possible D gene is TRBD1 (7 bases). From germline, CDR1 is KGHSH and CDR2 LQKENI. The CDR3 is 15 residues long. V lost 4 bases to trimming and J lost 3 bases, with 14 bases between them. This CDR3 is CASSQQGTPTDTQYF. The CDR3, as DNA: TGTGCCAGCTCACAACAGGGGACTCCGACAGATACGCAGTATTTT.

This clone has more than one count but fewer than ten. The chain employs TRBV4-1 and TRBJ1-1, with TRBD1 matching 7 bases. Looked up from germline, CDR1 is MGHRA and CDR2 is YSYEKL. The length of the CDR3 is 15 residues. V shed 2 bases and J 5 bases; nucleotides not matched to a gene: 8. The CDR3 protein is CASSQPIGTETEAFF. The CDR3 DNA reads TGCGCCAGCAGCCAACCCATTGGGACAGAGACTGAAGCTTTCTTT.

This chain links TRBV2 with TRBJ1-2; D is unclear. Germline V gives CDR1 SNHLY, CDR2 FYNNEI. V lost 9 bases to trimming and J lost 1 base, with 21 bases between them. The CDR3 has 16 residues. The CDR3, as DNA: TGTGCCAGTAAAAGACACGAAGGACTGGTTAACTATGGCTACACCTTC. This sequence encodes CASKRHEGLVNYGYTF. Together with reference TRBV2 and TRBJ1-2, the CDR3 gives the full variable domain: EPEVTQTPSHQVTQMGQEVILRCVPISNHLYFYWYRQILGQKVEFLVSFYNNEISEKSEIFDDQFSVERPDGSNFTLKIRSTKLEDSAMYFCASKRHEGLVNYGYTFGSGTRLTVV.